This T cell receptor beta chain was sequenced for a study of cytomegalovirus exposure and HLA in healthy donors. Germline CDR1 and CDR2: LNHDA and SQIVND (reference sequence). V was clipped by 4 bases and J by 3 bases, with 10 bases between them. The CDR3 totals 13 residues. The study ran its PCR with 60 Vbeta and 13 Jbeta primers. The method was immunoSEQ multiplex PCR; TCRdb's version includes in-frame clones alone and lacks a portion of them. The sample lists fewer than 200,000 clones; around 80% were seen once. The V call is TRBV19, the J call TRBJ2-7; D is perhaps TRBD1 (6 bases). This TCR came from a woman aged 50 to 60 in good health and CMV-seropositive. The sample was PBMCs. CDR3 amino acids: CASSRGQGYEQYF. In DNA form, the CDR3 reads TGTGCCAGTAGTAGGGGGCAAGGCTACGAGCAGTACTTC.